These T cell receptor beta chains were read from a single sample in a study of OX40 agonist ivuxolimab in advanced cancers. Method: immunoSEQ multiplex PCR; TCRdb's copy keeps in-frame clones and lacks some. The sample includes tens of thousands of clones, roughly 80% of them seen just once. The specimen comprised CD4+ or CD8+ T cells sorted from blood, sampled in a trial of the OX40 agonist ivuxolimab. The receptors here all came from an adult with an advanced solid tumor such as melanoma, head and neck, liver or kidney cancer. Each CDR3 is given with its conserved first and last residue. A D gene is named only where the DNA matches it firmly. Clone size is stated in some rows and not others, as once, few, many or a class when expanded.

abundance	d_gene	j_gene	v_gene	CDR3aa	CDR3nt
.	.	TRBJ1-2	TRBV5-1	CASSLTGTYYGYTF	TGCGCCAGCAGCTTAACCGGGACATACTATGGCTACACCTTC
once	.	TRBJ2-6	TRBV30	CAWQGIGANVLTF	TGTGCCTGGCAGGGTATTGGGGCCAACGTCCTGACTTTC
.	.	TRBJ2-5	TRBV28	CASSGGTVGETQYF	TGTGCCAGCAGTGGAGGGACAGTGGGAGAGACCCAGTACTTC
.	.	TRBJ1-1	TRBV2	CASSEEGGTEAFF	TGTGCCAGCAGTGAAGAAGGAGGGACTGAAGCTTTCTTT
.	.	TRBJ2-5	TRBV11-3	CASSQVSGGSGTQYF	TGTGCCAGCAGCCAAGTTAGCGGAGGCAGCGGGACCCAGTACTTC
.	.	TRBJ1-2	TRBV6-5	CASSQDTSRGYGYTF	TGTGCCAGCAGCCAGGACACTTCGAGAGGCTATGGCTACACCTTC
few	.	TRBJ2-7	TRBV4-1	CASSQSESAYEQYF	TGCGCCAGCAGCCAATCAGAAAGTGCGTACGAGCAGTACTTC
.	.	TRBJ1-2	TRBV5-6	CASSLTGYGYTF	TGTGCCAGCAGCTTGACTGGCTATGGCTACACCTTC
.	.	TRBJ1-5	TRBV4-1	CASSRDYRVNQPQHF	TGCGCCAGCAGCCGCGACTACAGGGTGAATCAGCCCCAGCATTTT
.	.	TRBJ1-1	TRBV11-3	CASSLPGRETEAFF	TGTGCCAGCAGCTTACCGGGGCGAGAGACTGAAGCTTTCTTT
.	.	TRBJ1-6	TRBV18	CASSPPPGPYNSPLHF	TGTGCCAGCTCACCACCGCCGGGCCCTTATAATTCACCCCTCCACTTT
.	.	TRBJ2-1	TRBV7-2	CASSLGTSYNEQFF	TGTGCCAGCAGCCTCGGAACCTCCTACAATGAGCAGTTCTTC
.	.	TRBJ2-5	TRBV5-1	CASSGGPTQETQYF	TGCGCCAGTTCCGGGGGGCCGACTCAAGAGACCCAGTACTTC
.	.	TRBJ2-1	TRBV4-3	CASSQEPGYNEQFF	TGCGCCAGCAGCCAAGAGCCAGGCTACAATGAGCAGTTCTTC
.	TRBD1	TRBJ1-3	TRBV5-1	CASAMQGAIGNTIYF	TGCGCCAGCGCAATGCAGGGGGCCATTGGAAACACCATATATTTT
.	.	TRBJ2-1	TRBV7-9	CASSPNSGFVYNEQFF	TGTGCCAGCAGCCCTAATAGCGGTTTCGTCTACAATGAGCAGTTCTTC
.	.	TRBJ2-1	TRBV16	CASSHRGMGYNEQFF	TGTGCCAGCAGCCACAGAGGGATGGGTTACAATGAGCAGTTCTTC
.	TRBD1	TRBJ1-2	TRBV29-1	CSDLKPPTGGSPHGYTF	TGCAGCGACCTAAAACCCCCGACAGGGGGATCGCCGCATGGCTACACCTTC
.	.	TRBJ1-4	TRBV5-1	CASSLVGGFYEKLFF	TGCGCCAGCAGCTTGGTGGGGGGGTTCTATGAAAAACTGTTTTTT
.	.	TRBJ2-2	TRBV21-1	CASSRPGLAGGKHRGAVF	TGTGCCAGCAGCCGTCCGGGACTAGCGGGGGGAAAACACCGGGGAGCTGTTTTT
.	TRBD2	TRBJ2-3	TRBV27	CASSLRTSGGRGTQYF	TGTGCCAGCAGTCTGAGGACTAGCGGGGGGCGGGGGACGCAGTATTTT
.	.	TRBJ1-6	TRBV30	CAWRVTGMDSPLHF	TGTGCCTGGAGAGTAACAGGGATGGATTCACCACTCCACTTT
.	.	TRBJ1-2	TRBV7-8	CASSLDPGQSGAFYGYTF	TGTGCCAGCAGCTTAGATCCCGGACAGTCGGGTGCCTTCTATGGCTACACCTTC
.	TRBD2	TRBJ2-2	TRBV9	CASSVTPGGTGELFF	TGTGCCAGCAGCGTAACTCCGGGAGGGACCGGGGAGCTGTTTTTT
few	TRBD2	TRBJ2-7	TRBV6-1	CASRSSGGIYEQYF	TGTGCCAGCAGGTCTAGCGGGGGAATCTACGAGCAGTACTTC
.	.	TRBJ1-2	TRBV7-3	CASSPGQNYGYTF	TGTGCCAGCTCTCCAGGGCAGAACTATGGCTACACCTTC
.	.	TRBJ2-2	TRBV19	CASSIYSQGTGELFF	TGTGCCAGTAGTATATATTCTCAGGGCACCGGGGAGCTGTTTTTT
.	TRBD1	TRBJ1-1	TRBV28	CASSPPTGPNTEAFF	TGTGCCAGCAGTCCACCGACAGGGCCGAACACTGAAGCTTTCTTT
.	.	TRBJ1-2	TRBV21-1	CASSKALGGSGYTF	TGTGCCAGCAGCAAAGCGCTCGGGGGAAGTGGCTACACCTTC
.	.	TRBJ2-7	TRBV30	CAWSVFLQGVEQYF	TGTGCCTGGAGTGTCTTTCTTCAAGGGGTCGAGCAGTACTTC
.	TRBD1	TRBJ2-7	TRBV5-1	CASSVWTGGGYEQYF	TGCGCCAGCAGCGTGTGGACAGGGGGCGGTTACGAGCAGTACTTC
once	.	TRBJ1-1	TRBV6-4	CASTDCPRGTEAFF	TGTGCCAGCACCGACTGCCCAAGGGGCACTGAAGCTTTCTTT
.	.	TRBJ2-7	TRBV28	CASSPIAAYEQYF	TGTGCCAGCAGCCCGATAGCGGCCTACGAGCAGTACTTC
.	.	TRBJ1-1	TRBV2	CANRINTEAFF	TGTGCCAACAGGATCAACACTGAAGCTTTCTTT
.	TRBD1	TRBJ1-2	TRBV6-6	CASSRGTDSYTF	TGTGCCAGCAGTCGCGGGACAGACAGCTACACCTTC
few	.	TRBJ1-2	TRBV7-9	CASSFGGPPPYGYTF	TGTGCCAGCAGCTTTGGGGGCCCACCGCCCTATGGCTACACCTTC
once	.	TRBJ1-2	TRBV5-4	CASSLLGGNYGYTF	TGTGCCAGCAGCTTGCTGGGAGGTAACTATGGCTACACCTTC
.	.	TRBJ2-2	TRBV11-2	CASSWQGTDTGELFF	TGTGCCAGCAGCTGGCAGGGGACCGACACCGGGGAGCTGTTTTTT
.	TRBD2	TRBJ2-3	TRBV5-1	CASSVGGADTQYF	TGCGCCAGCAGCGTCGGGGGGGCAGATACGCAGTATTTT
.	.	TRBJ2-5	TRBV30	CAWSVRETQYF	TGTGCCTGGAGTGTACGGGAGACCCAGTACTTC